The TCR beta chain described here comes from a study of blood T cell repertoires in COVID-19 (dated by TCRdb to 2020 to 2021). Context from the whole study: Samples from collaborators originated in the United States, Italy and Spain and spanned both the acute and convalescent phases of COVID-19. Samples were obtained from the ongoing ImmuneRACE study (first 160 participants) and from 1,254 subjects provided by 6 global collaborators. The repertoires were released in a freely available public database meant as a resource for research on the immune response to SARS-CoV-2. The material from the prospective study consisted of cDNA or gDNA derived from T cells, B-cell-depleted T cells, or PBMCs. Subjects who had been exposed to COVID-19, were actively infected with it, or had recovered from it provided the deeply sampled blood TCRbeta repertoires that made up the dataset. HLA class I and class II types, where available, came from metadata supplied by the sample provider rather than from assay-based typing. Nearly every sample came with metadata listing a de-identified subject ID, COVID-19 status, age in years and sex.

The paper as a whole reports these results and caveats: Clinical and demographic metadata were provided uncurated, with the amount varying by source and participant.

V is cut by 5 bases and J by 3 bases, and the space between the germline ends is 14 bases. The CDR3 numbers 15 residues from cysteine through phenylalanine. Only the CDR3 DNA is retained, 45 bases long and in frame from the first base. In the germline V gene (reference sequence), CDR1 corresponds to SEHNR and CDR2 to FQNEAQ. TCRbeta CDR3 regions were amplified from genomic DNA by means of the immunoSEQ Assay, a bias-controlled multiplex PCR. The authors' pipeline ran thus. Within the assay, amplification of reference gene primers was used to estimate how many nucleated cells each sample contained. To quantify the absolute abundance of each unique TCRbeta CDR3 rearrangement, sequence reads were collapsed and filtered. Productive Simpson clonality was computed per sample as the square root of Simpson's diversity index over productive rearrangements. Not all clones reach the TCRdb copy of this immuneACCESS table, which keeps in-frame sequences only. Checked studies attribute under half of the gap to unresolved V genes and leave the rest unexplained. V, J and clone size were drawn from that table, and D and trimming were deduced from the DNA. The sample table lists roughly 76,000 clones, roughly nine tenths of them with a count of one. Approximately 1.4% of the sample is held by the ten biggest clonotypes.

Comment on this clone: The antigen it binds to is not known. Base-call qualities are not available, and no considerably larger clone is one nucleotide away.

The collaborating institutions used their own protocols to collect whole blood in K2EDTA tubes. For TCRbeta analysis, collaborators shipped samples in one of three forms: frozen whole blood, isolated PBMCs, or DNA extracted from either of those sample types. The chain links TRBV7-9 with TRBJ2-1, and TRBD2 may be the D gene, going by 6 matching bases. The TCR originated in a man over 45 with acute or convalescent COVID-19. Sequenced: peripheral blood. The CDR3 protein sequence reads: CASSVLGGSYNEQFF. The DNA sequence reads TGTGCCAGCAGCGTCCTCGGGGGTAGCTACAATGAGCAGTTCTTC.